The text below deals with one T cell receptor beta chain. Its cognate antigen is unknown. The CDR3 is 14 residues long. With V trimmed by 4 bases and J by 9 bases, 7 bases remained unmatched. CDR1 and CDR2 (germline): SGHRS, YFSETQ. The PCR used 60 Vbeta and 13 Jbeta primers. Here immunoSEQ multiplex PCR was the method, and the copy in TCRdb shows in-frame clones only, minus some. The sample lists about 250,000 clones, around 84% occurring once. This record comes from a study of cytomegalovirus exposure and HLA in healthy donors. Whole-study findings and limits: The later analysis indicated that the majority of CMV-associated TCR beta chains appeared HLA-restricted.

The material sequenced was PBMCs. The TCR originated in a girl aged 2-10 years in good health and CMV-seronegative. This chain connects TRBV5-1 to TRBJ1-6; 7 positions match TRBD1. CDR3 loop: CASSLDREGSPLHF. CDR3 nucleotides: TGCGCCAGCAGCCTTGACAGGGAAGGTTCACCCCTCCACTTT.